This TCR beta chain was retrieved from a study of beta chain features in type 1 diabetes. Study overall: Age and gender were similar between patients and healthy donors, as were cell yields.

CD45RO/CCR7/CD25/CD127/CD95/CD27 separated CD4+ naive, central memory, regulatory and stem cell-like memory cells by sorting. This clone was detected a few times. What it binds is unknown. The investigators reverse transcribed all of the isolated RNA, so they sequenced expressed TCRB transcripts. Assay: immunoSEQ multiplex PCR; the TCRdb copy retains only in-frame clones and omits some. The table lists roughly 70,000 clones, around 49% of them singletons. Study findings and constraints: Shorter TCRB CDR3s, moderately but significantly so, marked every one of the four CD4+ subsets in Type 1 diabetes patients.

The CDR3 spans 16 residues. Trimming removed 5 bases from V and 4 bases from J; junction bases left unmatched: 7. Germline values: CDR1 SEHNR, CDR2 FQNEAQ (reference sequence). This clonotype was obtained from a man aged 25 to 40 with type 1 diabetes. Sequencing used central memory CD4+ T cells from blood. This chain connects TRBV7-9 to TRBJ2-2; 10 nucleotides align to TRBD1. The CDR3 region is CASSQGQGSVTGELFF. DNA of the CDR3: TGTGCCAGCAGCCAGGGACAGGGGTCAGTCACCGGGGAGCTGTTTTTT.